This T cell receptor (beta chain) appears in the sequencing data of a study of T-cell reconstitution after alpha-beta-depleted transplantation in children. The V gene's germline CDR1 is MNHEY and CDR2 SMNVEV (reference sequence). The CDR3 spans 15 residues. General study results and limits: High day-60 TCRbeta diversity in some patients came from surviving recipient T cells and thymic progenitors. Approximately two months post-transplant, alpha-beta T cells reportedly originated from several hundred expanded graft clones. T-cell counts and diversity were attributed mostly to newly produced T cells one year after transplant.

The TCRbeta library was prepared with unique molecular identifiers. TCRdb independently ran MiXCR on the PCR reads; one entry per CDR3 protein. The sample carries about 500,000 distinct CDR3 sequences, about an eighth recorded once. A word on this clonotype: Its antigen is undetermined. One end of the junction varies from germline; a read error may be responsible.

The sequence was obtained from a female patient aged 2 to 10 who had a stem cell transplant for aplastic anemia, so the T cells may come from the graft donor. The V and J genes are TRBV27 and TRBJ2-6, with D possibly being TRBD2 (6 bases). Source: PBMCs, mostly from graft donor cells, taken 180 days after TCRalphabeta/CD19-depleted stem cell transplant. The DNA for the CDR3 is TGTGCCAGCAGTTCCCGGGAGCCCGGGGCCAACGGCCTGACTTTC. Protein sequence: CASSSREPGANGLTF.